The clone carrying this T cell receptor (delta chain) was counted only a few times. This sequence may be a read error, since a much larger clone differs from it by one base. The data are from a study of gamma-delta T cells after stem cell transplantation. The germline gives CDR1 NSMFDY, CDR2 ISSIKDK. The CDR3 runs to 21 residues. Germline trimming cut 0 bases from V and 6 bases from J; bases unmatched to any gene: 25. TCRdb redid clone calling on the RT-PCR reads using CATT. The profile shows around 8,400 delta-chain clones, less than 15% of them singletons. The sequence came from a human donor. It is not recorded whose cells these are; they may come from a transplant donor. J is TRDJ2 and V is TRAV29/DV5; 8 nucleotides line up with TRDD3. Sample: gamma-delta T cells. CDR3 in amino acids: CAASAKTYPTPGDTLAAQLFF. The CDR3 nucleotides are TGTGCAGCAAGCGCGAAAACATATCCTACCCCCGGGGATACATTGGCAGCACAACTCTTCTTT.